This entry features one TCR beta chain sequence. These data belong to a study of cytomegalovirus exposure and HLA in healthy donors. Use of 60 Vbeta and 13 Jbeta primers characterized the PCR. The data were produced by immunoSEQ multiplex PCR, yet TCRdb's version contains in-frame clones alone and is incomplete. The sample has about 170,000 clones; 76% are singletons. Trimming removed 8 bases at V and 0 bases at J, with 13 bases between. The germline CDR1 and CDR2 sequences are KGHSH and LQKENI. This CDR3 is built from 15 residues. The sequencing sample was made of PBMCs. This receptor was identified in a female donor in good health and CMV-seronegative. The chain uses TRBV18 and TRBJ2-2; tentative D call: TRBD1 (5 bases). The CDR3 DNA sequence: TGTGCCAGCGCCTTGGGGCAAACGAACACCGGGGAGCTGTTTTTT. This gives the protein CASALGQTNTGELFF.